The 19 T cell receptor beta chains given below trace back to one sample, sequenced in a study of T cell responses to AZD1222 COVID-19 vaccine. Using immunoSEQ multiplex PCR, the repertoire was profiled, and TCRdb retains in-frame clones only, with some absent. The table lists about 120,000 clones, 70% to 90% of them singletons. Here the sequenced sample was peripheral blood, taken on day 0 of AZD1222 vaccination. The receptors stem from an adult in good health.

The chain links TRBV5-1 to TRBJ1-1; D may be TRBD1 (5 bases). CDR3 length: 12 amino acids. Germline V lookup: CDR1 SGHRS, CDR2 YFSETQ. V lost 7 bases to trimming and J lost 4 bases, with 11 bases between them. The CDR3 nucleotides are TGCGCCAGCGGCTCAGGGAGCACTGAAGCTTTCTTT. Its protein is CASGSGSTEAFF. Variable domain in full (rest from reference TRBV5-1 and TRBJ1-1): KAGVTQTPRYLIKTRGQQVTLSCSPISGHRSVSWYQQTPGQGLQFLFEYFSETQRNKGNFPGRFSGRQFSNSRSEMNVSTLELGDSALYLCASGSGSTEAFFGQGTRLTVV.

The chain uses TRBV7-8 and TRBJ1-5; D is undetermined. There are 17 residues in the CDR3. The germline gives CDR1 SGHVS, CDR2 FQNEAQ. V was cut by 4 bases and J by 1 base, with 17 bases left in between. CDR3 residues: CASSSSSLFWSNQPQHF. Written as DNA, the CDR3 is TGTGCCAGCAGCTCGAGCTCCCTATTTTGGAGCAATCAGCCCCAGCATTTT.

The chain links TRBV21-1 to TRBJ1-6. TRBV21-1 is a listed pseudogene. CDR3 length: 15 amino acids. Written as DNA, the CDR3 is TGTGCCAGCAGCTTCCACGGGATTCTTAATTCACCCCTCCACTTT. This codes for CASSFHGILNSPLHF.

The CDR3: CASSDLPRGAHQETQYF. CDR3 nucleotide sequence: TGTGCCAGCAGTGATCTCCCGAGGGGGGCGCATCAGGAGACCCAGTACTTC. V and J are TRBV25-1 and TRBJ2-5; D tentatively reads TRBD1 or TRBD2 (6 bases each). The CDR3 length is 17 residues. The germline gives CDR1 MGHDK, CDR2 SYGVNS. Trimming removed 3 bases at V and 5 bases at J, with 22 bases between.

This chain uses TRBV9 with TRBJ2-2; 8 bases match TRBD2. CDR3 length: 16 amino acids. Trimming at V came to 0 bases and at J to 5 bases, leaving 6 bases not matched to a gene. In germline, CDR1 is SGDLS, CDR2 YYNGEE. The CDR3 reads CASSVGGGRETGELFF. The DNA of the CDR3 is TGTGCCAGCAGCGTAGGCGGGGGGCGCGAGACCGGGGAGCTGTTTTTT.

The chain is built from TRBV5-4 and TRBJ2-7; 13 bases align to TRBD2. The CDR3 length is 19 residues. From germline, CDR1 is SGHNT and CDR2 YYREEE (reference sequence). V shed 0 bases, J shed 2 bases, and the junction held 11 bases outside the gene matches. The CDR3 protein is CASSLAAAGLAGPTYEQYF. The CDR3 bases are TGTGCCAGCAGCTTGGCGGCCGCGGGACTAGCGGGACCTACCTACGAGCAGTACTTC.

Concerning this clone: This same CDR3 is encoded by further DNA sequences in the sample. The chain couples TRBV27 to TRBJ2-5, with D hard to call. This CDR3 contains 13 residues. V was trimmed by 1 base and J by 5 bases, leaving 8 bases between them. Germline V gene data show CDR1 as MNHEY and CDR2 as SMNVEV (reference sequence). CDR3 in amino acids: CASSLWVGETQYF. DNA for the CDR3: TGTGCCAGCAGTTTATGGGTAGGGGAGACCCAGTACTTC.

The V gene is TRBV12-3 or TRBV12-4, the J gene TRBJ1-2; the D is unclear. V was pared by 7 bases and J by 1 base, with 10 bases between. The CDR3 loop spans 13 amino acids. The CDR3 loop is CASTTGDNYGYTF. CDR3 bases: TGTGCCAGCACCACCGGAGATAACTATGGCTACACCTTC.

CDR3 coding DNA: TGTGCCAGCAGCTCGACTACAGGGCCCTATGGCTACACCTTC. Translation: CASSSTTGPYGYTF. The chain has TRBV7-9 and TRBJ1-2, with D perhaps matching TRBD1 (6 bases). This CDR3 is built from 14 residues. Per the germline V gene, CDR1 is SEHNR and CDR2 is FQNEAQ (reference sequence). The V and J ends lost 4 bases and 4 bases respectively, with 13 bases between them. The complete variable domain, with remaining parts taken from reference TRBV7-9 and TRBJ1-2, reads DTGVSQNPRHKITKRGQNVTFRCDPISEHNRLYWYRQTLGQGPEFLTYFQNEAQLEKSRLLSDRFSAERPKGSFSTLEIQRTEQGDSAMYLCASSSTTGPYGYTFGSGTRLTVV.

The CDR3 region is CASSHGWDEQFF. CDR3 DNA sequence: TGTGCCAGCAGCCACGGGTGGGATGAGCAGTTCTTC. This chain uses TRBV11-3 with TRBJ2-1; no reliable D call. V lost 5 bases, J lost 8 bases, and 10 bases lay in between. This CDR3 region has 12 residues. Germline values: CDR1 SGHNT, CDR2 YENEEA. The whole variable domain, remainder taken from reference TRBV11-3 and TRBJ2-1, is EAGVVQSPRYKIIEKKQPVAFWCNPISGHNTLYWYLQNLGQGPELLIRYENEEAVDDSQLPKDRFSAERLKGVDSTLKIQPAELGDSAVYLCASSHGWDEQFFGPGTRLTVL.

This sequence joins TRBV18 and TRBJ1-2; D call uncertain. Trimming left V 2 bases short and J 0 bases short, with 7 bases between. The germline V gene encodes CDR1 KGHSH and CDR2 LQKENI. The CDR3 contains 14 residues. The CDR3 DNA reads TGTGCCAGCTCACCAGGGCTCCCTAACTATGGCTACACCTTC. It encodes CASSPGLPNYGYTF.

This clone was counted once. The chain couples TRBV12-3 or TRBV12-4 to TRBJ1-1, with unresolved D. The V gene lost 11 bases and the J gene lost 1 base, with 14 bases spanning the gap. This CDR3 spans 13 amino acids. CDR3 bases: TGTGCCTCCATGCCCCGCACGAACACTGAAGCTTTCTTT. Translation gives CASMPRTNTEAFF.

Of note for this clone: The same CDR3 also results from other DNA sequences found in this sample. The rearrangement links TRBV7-3 to TRBJ1-1; D is uncertain. The CDR3 has 14 amino acids. V lost 2 bases and J lost 4, with 11 bases in between. Germline loops: CDR1 SGHTA, CDR2 FQGTGA. The CDR3 sequence: CASSLGTGSTEAFF. The CDR3 DNA is TGTGCCAGCAGCTTAGGTACGGGGAGCACTGAAGCTTTCTTT. Full variable domain (outside the CDR3, taken from reference TRBV7-3 and TRBJ1-1): GAGVSQTPSNKVTEKGKYVELRCDPISGHTALYWYRQSLGQGPEFLIYFQGTGAADDSGLPNDRFFAVRPEGSVSTLKIQRTERGDSAVYLCASSLGTGSTEAFFGQGTRLTVV.

This chain joins TRBV27 and TRBJ1-3, with TRBD1 matching 7 bases. The CDR3 contains 16 residues. Germline V gene sequence: CDR1 MNHEY, CDR2 SMNVEV (reference sequence). The CDR3 is CPELDYRGSSGNTIYF. DNA of the CDR3: TGTCCAGAATTAGATTACAGGGGATCATCTGGAAACACCATATATTTT.

The V and J genes are TRBV6-1 and TRBJ1-6, with a weak D call TRBD1 (5 bases). This CDR3 spans 15 amino acids. Germline CDR1 and CDR2: MNHNS and SASEGT. Trimming left V 2 bases short and J 4 bases short, with 9 bases between. The CDR3 nucleotides are TGTGCCAGCAGTGAAACGTGGGGGTATAATTCACCCCTCCACTTT. This encodes CASSETWGYNSPLHF.

This clone occurred a few times. The rearrangement joins TRBV5-4 to TRBJ1-2; TRBD1 matches at 9 bases. Germline-derived CDR1 and CDR2 are SGHNT and YYREEE (reference sequence). The CDR3 is 16 amino acids. V lost 3 bases, J lost 3 bases, and 9 bases stayed unmatched. CDR3 DNA: TGTGCCAGCAGCTCGGGACCGGGACAGGGCCACTATGGCTACACCTTC. Amino acids: CASSSGPGQGHYGYTF.

The chain has TRBV27 and TRBJ1-2, with 7 bases identical to TRBD1. V lost 6 bases, J lost 7 bases, and 8 bases stayed unmatched. CDR1 is MNHEY and CDR2 is SMNVEV in the germline V gene (reference sequence). This CDR3 has 13 amino acids. CDR3 in DNA: TGTGCCAGCAGATATTCGCAGGGGGGTGGCTACACCTTC. Protein product: CASRYSQGGGYTF.

This clone was recorded only once. The chain joins TRBV29-1 to TRBJ1-5; tentatively, D is TRBD1 (6 bases). This CDR3 has 13 amino acids. CDR1 and CDR2 from the germline V gene are SQVTM and ANQGSEA. The V end was cut by 4 bases, the J end by 4 bases, with 11 bases between. DNA of the CDR3: TGCAGCGTTGCCCCGGGACAAAATCAGCCCCAGCATTTT. Translation: CSVAPGQNQPQHF.

The chain is built from TRBV19 and TRBJ1-2, with 9 bases that match TRBD1. The CDR3 consists of 15 residues. CDR1 and CDR2 (germline): LNHDA, SQIVND (reference sequence). The V gene end was trimmed by 5 bases and the J gene end by 3 bases; junction bases not matched to a gene: 7. CDR3 region: CASSPGTGWDYGYTF. The CDR3 DNA reads as TGTGCCAGTAGTCCCGGGACAGGGTGGGACTATGGCTACACCTTC.